These 30 T cell receptor beta chains originate from one sample sequenced in a study of blood T cell repertoires in COVID-19. TCRdb's copy holds only in-frame clones and misses some; the assay was immunoSEQ multiplex PCR. Among about 350,000 clones listed, roughly nine tenths were seen once. Sequenced material: peripheral blood. The receptors here all came from a woman aged 60-70 years with COVID-19, enrolled during active disease.

J is TRBJ1-5 and V is TRBV7-6; D gene uncertain. CDR1 is SGHVS and CDR2 is FNYEAQ in the germline V gene. CDR3 length: 16 residues. V was pared by 1 base and J by 0 bases, with 10 bases between. In nucleotides, the CDR3 is TGTGCCAGCAGCTTAGTGCCACATAATAGCAATCAGCCCCAGCATTTT. Its protein is CASSLVPHNSNQPQHF.

The rearrangement links TRBV19 to TRBJ1-5; 8 positions match TRBD1. The CDR3 has 15 amino acids. The J segment lost 0 bases and the V segment lost 6 bases, leaving 4 bases of the junction unmatched. The V gene's germline CDR1 is LNHDA and CDR2 SQIVND (reference sequence). Here the CDR3 reads CASREDRASNQPQHF. CDR3 coding DNA: TGTGCCAGTAGGGAGGACAGGGCTAGCAATCAGCCCCAGCATTTT.

The gene calls are TRBV28 and TRBJ1-2, with TRBD1 identical over 8 bases. Germline CDR1 reads MDHEN; CDR2 reads SYDVKM. The CDR3 totals 15 residues. V shed 4 bases and J 4 bases; nucleotides not matched to a gene: 8. The CDR3 DNA reads as TGTGCCAGCAGTTCGGACCCCGGGACAGGCTATGGCTACACCTTC. Its translation: CASSSDPGTGYGYTF.

The chain combines TRBV5-4 with TRBJ2-7; D gene unclear. CDR1 SGHNT and CDR2 YYREEE come from the germline V gene (reference sequence). The CDR3 length is 15 residues. V was shortened by 0 bases and J by 0 bases, with 10 bases between the two germline ends. CDR3: CASSLGSVSSYEQYF. CDR3 bases: TGTGCCAGCAGCTTGGGGTCTGTGAGCTCCTACGAGCAGTACTTC.

This clone was counted a few times. The chain has TRBV6-5 and TRBJ1-5, with D perhaps matching TRBD1 (5 bases). The V end was cut by 6 bases, the J end by 1 base, with 10 bases between. This CDR3 region has 14 residues. Germline V gene lookup returns CDR1 MNHEY and CDR2 SVGAGI. The DNA for the CDR3 is TGTGCCAGCAGGGGAGGACACAGCAATCAGCCCCAGCATTTT. Translating gives CASRGGHSNQPQHF.

A single count supports this clone. The chain recombines TRBV3-1 (or the pseudogene TRBV3-2) with TRBJ2-1; TRBD2 agrees at 7 bases. This CDR3 comprises 16 residues. Germline V gene lookup returns CDR1 LGHDT and CDR2 YNNKEL (reference sequence). V lost 3 bases, J lost 8 bases, and 13 bases stayed unmatched. The DNA of the CDR3 is TGTGCCAGCAGCCATCGACTAGCAAATCGGAACGATGAGCAGTTCTTC. Translated, it gives CASSHRLANRNDEQFF.

The rearrangement uses TRBV4-1 and TRBJ2-1; 10 bases map to TRBD1. Per germline, CDR1 MGHRA and CDR2 YSYEKL. The CDR3 has 16 amino acids. With V trimmed by 2 bases and J by 7 bases, 8 bases remained unmatched. The CDR3 here is CASSQSGQGFMNEQFF. CDR3 nucleotides: TGCGCCAGCAGCCAATCGGGACAGGGGTTTATGAATGAGCAGTTCTTC.

This clone was seen just once. The V and J genes are TRBV7-6 and TRBJ2-3; TRBD2 aligns across 12 bases. CDR1 is SGHVS and CDR2 is FNYEAQ in the germline V gene. V lost 5 bases and J lost 5; bases outside the gene matches: 8. This CDR3 is built from 16 residues. CDR3 in amino acids: CASSPQTSGGRDTQYF. CDR3 coding DNA: TGTGCCAGCAGCCCCCAGACTAGCGGGGGTAGAGATACGCAGTATTTT.

The chain has TRBV18 and TRBJ2-3, with 8 bases that match TRBD1. V trimming: 0 bases; J trimming: 6 bases; junction bases outside the gene matches: 5. In germline, CDR1 is KGHSH, CDR2 LQKENI. The CDR3 is 15 residues long. The CDR3 loop is CASSPPQGARDTQYF. CDR3 sequence (DNA): TGTGCCAGCTCACCACCGCAGGGGGCAAGGGATACGCAGTATTTT.

This clone showed up just once. The gene calls are TRBV20-1 and TRBJ2-7, with D possibly matching TRBD1 (5 bases). With 3 bases removed from V and 2 bases from J, the gap between germline ends came to 8 bases. This CDR3 spans 12 amino acids. Germline CDR1 and CDR2: DFQATT and SNEGSKA (reference sequence). CDR3 residues: CSASQGAYEQYF. CDR3 nucleotide sequence: TGCAGTGCTAGTCAAGGGGCCTACGAGCAGTACTTC.

The genes are TRBV25-1 and TRBJ2-5; D gene uncertain. V was shortened by 1 base and J by 5 bases, with 8 bases between the two germline ends. This CDR3 region has 13 residues. The V gene's germline CDR1 is MGHDK and CDR2 SYGVNS. CDR3 in DNA: TGTGCCAGCAGTGAATTCCTGCGGGAGACCCAGTACTTC. This encodes CASSEFLRETQYF.

This sequence joins TRBV7-2 and TRBJ2-6, with D perhaps TRBD2 (5 bases). V shed 2 bases and J shed 11 bases, with 10 bases lying between them. There are 13 residues in the CDR3. Germline loops: CDR1 SGHTA, CDR2 FQGNSA. CDR3 loop: CASSLRGNDVLTF. The DNA for the CDR3 is TGTGCCAGCAGCTTACGGGGTAACGACGTCCTGACTTTC.

With respect to this clone: Other DNA sequences in the sample encode the same CDR3. The J gene is TRBJ2-2, the V gene TRBV12-3 or TRBV12-4; possible D gene TRBD2, 6 bases. V lost 5 bases to trimming and J lost 5 bases, with 6 bases between them. CDR3 size: 12 residues. The CDR3 spells CASSRGTGELFF. The CDR3 nucleotides read TGTGCCAGCAGTCGGGGGACCGGGGAGCTGTTTTTT.

The rearrangement joins TRBV5-4 to TRBJ2-3, with 10 bases matching TRBD2. This CDR3 comprises 16 residues. Germline lookup yields CDR1 SGHNT and CDR2 YYREEE (reference sequence). V lost 2 bases and J lost 1; bases outside the gene matches: 4. The CDR3 loop reads CASSFPSGGGTDTQYF. Here the CDR3 DNA reads TGTGCCAGCAGCTTCCCCAGCGGGGGGGGCACAGATACGCAGTATTTT.

The chain links TRBV2 to TRBJ1-1; a possible D gene is TRBD1 (5 bases). The ends were cut back, 6 bases at V and 3 bases at J, with 8 bases in the middle. The CDR3 runs 12 residues. Germline V gives CDR1 SNHLY, CDR2 FYNNEI. In DNA form, the CDR3 reads TGTGCCAGCAGCCTACAGGACACTGAAGCTTTCTTT. This encodes CASSLQDTEAFF.

The chain employs TRBV18 and TRBJ1-4, with a weak D call TRBD1 (6 bases). Germline V gene lookup returns CDR1 KGHSH and CDR2 LQKENI. V lost 0 bases to trimming and J lost 8 bases, with 13 bases between them. This CDR3 comprises 15 residues. CDR3: CASSPPDRGGEKLFF. The DNA for the CDR3 is TGTGCCAGCTCACCACCGGACAGAGGAGGAGAAAAACTGTTTTTT.

This clone occurred once. The rearrangement links TRBV7-3 to TRBJ1-1; the match to TRBD1 covers 10 bases. Germline V gene data show CDR1 as SGHTA and CDR2 as FQGTGA. V was pared by 5 bases and J by 10 bases, with 7 bases of the junction left unmatched. This CDR3 has 13 amino acids. DNA of the CDR3: TGTGCCAGCAGCCCGGGACAGGGGCTGCCAGCTTTCTTT. This codes for CASSPGQGLPAFF.

The chain is built from TRBV5-1 and TRBJ1-1; D may be TRBD1 (6 bases). This CDR3 comprises 17 residues. V lost 3 bases and J 0 bases, leaving 18 bases between the germline ends. From germline, CDR1 is SGHRS and CDR2 YFSETQ. This chain's CDR3 is CASSYAAGATMNTEAFF. The CDR3, as DNA: TGCGCCAGCAGCTACGCGGCAGGGGCGACCATGAACACTGAAGCTTTCTTT.

The V gene is TRBV19, the J gene TRBJ2-6; 9 bases are a match to TRBD1. CDR3 length equals 18 residues. The V segment lost 2 bases and the J segment 3 bases; nucleotides outside the gene matches: 8. Germline V lookup: CDR1 LNHDA, CDR2 SQIVND (reference sequence). The CDR3 here is CASSISRTGVSGANVLTF. CDR3 DNA: TGTGCCAGTAGTATATCGAGGACAGGGGTTAGTGGGGCCAACGTCCTGACTTTC.

The chain has TRBV7-8 and TRBJ1-2; 8 nucleotides agree with TRBD1. The V gene's germline CDR1 is SGHVS and CDR2 FQNEAQ. Trimming removed 4 bases from V and 4 bases from J; junction bases left unmatched: 8. The CDR3 covers 15 residues. The CDR3 nucleotides are TGTGCCAGCAGCTCATCTGGACAGGGACTCTATGGCTACACCTTC. Translating gives CASSSSGQGLYGYTF.

This clone was observed once. This chain connects TRBV29-1 to TRBJ2-1, with TRBD1 identical over 11 bases. The V gene's germline CDR1 is SQVTM and CDR2 ANQGSEA. Trimming took 7 bases from V and 7 from J; bases not matched to a gene: 6. The CDR3 is made up of 13 amino acids. CDR3 DNA sequence: TGCAGCGCGGGACAGGGGGACGGGAATGAGCAGTTCTTC. The encoded protein is CSAGQGDGNEQFF.

The rearrangement links TRBV2 to TRBJ1-1; the D gene is possibly TRBD1 (5 bases). The CDR3 totals 15 residues. Trimming removed 10 bases at V and 1 base at J, with 19 bases between. Germline assignment: CDR1 SNHLY and CDR2 FYNNEI. The CDR3 region is CATQGLIAGNTEAFF. CDR3 nucleotide sequence: TGTGCCACCCAGGGACTAATTGCGGGGAACACTGAAGCTTTCTTT.

The V call is TRBV6-1, the J call TRBJ1-2; no clear D gene. The V end was cut by 2 bases, the J end by 1 base, with 8 bases between. CDR3 size: 14 residues. Germline CDR1 MNHNS, CDR2 SASEGT. The CDR3 loop is CASSERQRNYGYTF. CDR3 nucleotides: TGTGCCAGCAGTGAACGGCAGCGTAACTATGGCTACACCTTC.

The chain combines TRBV3-1 (or the pseudogene TRBV3-2) with TRBJ1-1; D unclear. Between the trimmed V and J ends, which lost 4 bases and 7 bases, there was a span of 13 bases. The CDR3 is 13 residues long. Germline CDR1 and CDR2: LGHDT and YNNKEL (reference sequence). The CDR3 reads CASSLGLGLEAFF. The CDR3 region has the DNA TGTGCCAGCAGCCTCGGGTTAGGACTTGAAGCTTTCTTT.

The chain is built from TRBV7-9 and TRBJ2-6, with a weak D call TRBD1 (6 bases). Germline V CDR1 and CDR2: SEHNR, FQNEAQ (reference sequence). The V and J ends lost 3 bases and 3 bases respectively, with 9 bases between them. This CDR3 comprises 15 residues. This CDR3 is CASSFSGDGANVLTF. CDR3 DNA sequence: TGTGCCAGCAGCTTTTCAGGGGATGGGGCCAACGTCCTGACTTTC.

The chain couples TRBV10-3 to TRBJ2-7; 11 positions match TRBD1. The junction had 4 bases not matched to a gene; V was cut back by 7 bases and J by 2 bases. Germline CDR1 ENHRY, CDR2 SYGVKD. The CDR3 is 14 residues long. This chain's CDR3 is CAIKGTGGPYEQYF. CDR3 nucleotide sequence: TGTGCCATCAAAGGGACAGGGGGACCCTACGAGCAGTACTTC.

This chain connects TRBV7-9 to TRBJ1-4; tentative D call: TRBD1 (6 bases). The V end was cut by 3 bases, the J end by 2 bases, with 13 bases between. The CDR3 consists of 16 residues. CDR1 and CDR2 (germline): SEHNR, FQNEAQ (reference sequence). CDR3 region: CASSLRGGRTNEKLFF. In DNA, the CDR3 is TGTGCCAGCAGCTTGAGAGGGGGTAGGACTAATGAAAAACTGTTTTTT.

This chain links TRBV13 with TRBJ2-3; maybe TRBD1 (5 bases). Trimming took 3 bases from V and 4 from J, leaving 11 bases between them. The CDR3 loop spans 14 amino acids. Per the germline V gene, CDR1 is PRHDT and CDR2 is FYEKMQ (reference sequence). In DNA form, the CDR3 reads TGTGCCAGCAGCTTCAGGGTAATCTCAGATACGCAGTATTTT. This translates into CASSFRVISDTQYF.

The chain recombines TRBV2 with TRBJ2-7; 8 nucleotides align to TRBD2. The V gene's germline CDR1 is SNHLY and CDR2 FYNNEI. With 6 bases clipped from V and 3 bases from J, the junction kept 7 bases outside the gene matches. The CDR3 loop spans 14 amino acids. The CDR3 spells CASSFGGAYYEQYF. The CDR3 nucleotides are TGTGCCAGCAGCTTCGGGGGGGCCTACTACGAGCAGTACTTC.

The gene calls are TRBV5-1 and TRBJ1-1; TRBD1 agrees at 7 bases. With 2 bases clipped from V and 11 bases from J, the junction kept 9 bases outside the gene matches. This CDR3 region has 13 residues. Germline CDR1 is SGHRS and CDR2 is YFSETQ. The CDR3 sequence: CASSLGQVDRAFF. CDR3 sequence (DNA): TGCGCCAGCAGCTTAGGACAGGTAGATAGGGCTTTCTTT.